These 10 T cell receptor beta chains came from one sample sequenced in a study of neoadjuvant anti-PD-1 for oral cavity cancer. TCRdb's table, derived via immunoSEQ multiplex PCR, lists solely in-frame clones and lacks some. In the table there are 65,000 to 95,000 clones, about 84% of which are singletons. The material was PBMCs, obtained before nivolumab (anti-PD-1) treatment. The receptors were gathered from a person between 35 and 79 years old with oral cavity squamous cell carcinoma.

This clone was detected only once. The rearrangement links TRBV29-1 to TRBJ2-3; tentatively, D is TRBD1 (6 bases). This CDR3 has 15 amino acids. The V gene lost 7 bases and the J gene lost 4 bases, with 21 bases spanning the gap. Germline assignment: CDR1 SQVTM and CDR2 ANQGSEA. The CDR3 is CSASINSGVADTQYF. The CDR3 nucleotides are TGCAGCGCCTCGATCAATTCAGGGGTAGCAGATACGCAGTATTTT.

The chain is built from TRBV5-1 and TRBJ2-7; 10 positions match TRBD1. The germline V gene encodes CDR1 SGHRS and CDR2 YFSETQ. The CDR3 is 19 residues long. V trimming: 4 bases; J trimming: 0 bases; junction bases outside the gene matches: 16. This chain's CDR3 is CASSPDRGPKSFSSYEQYF. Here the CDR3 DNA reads TGCGCCAGCAGCCCCGACAGGGGGCCCAAATCCTTCAGCTCCTACGAGCAGTACTTC.

The CDR3 reads CASSGAREGDTGELFF. CDR3 nucleotide sequence: TGCGCCAGCAGTGGGGCGCGGGAGGGAGACACCGGGGAGCTGTTTTTT. V usage is TRBV10-1 and J usage is TRBJ2-2; 9 bases agree with TRBD2. The CDR3 totals 16 residues. Trimming at V came to 4 bases and at J to 3 bases, leaving 6 bases not matched to a gene. Germline CDR1 and CDR2: WNHNN and SYGVQD (reference sequence).

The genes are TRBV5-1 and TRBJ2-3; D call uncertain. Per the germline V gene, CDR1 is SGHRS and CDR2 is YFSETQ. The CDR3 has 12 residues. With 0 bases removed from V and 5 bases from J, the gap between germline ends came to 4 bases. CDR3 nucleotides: TGCGCCAGCAGCTTGGCCCAAGATACGCAGTATTTT. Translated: CASSLAQDTQYF.

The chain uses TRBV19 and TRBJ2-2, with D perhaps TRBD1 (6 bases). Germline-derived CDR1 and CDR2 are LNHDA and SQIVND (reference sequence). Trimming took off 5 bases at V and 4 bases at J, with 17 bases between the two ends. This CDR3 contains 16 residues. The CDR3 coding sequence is TGTGCCAGTAGTTTCGGACAGACACTGTCCACCGGGGAGCTGTTTTTT. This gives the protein CASSFGQTLSTGELFF.

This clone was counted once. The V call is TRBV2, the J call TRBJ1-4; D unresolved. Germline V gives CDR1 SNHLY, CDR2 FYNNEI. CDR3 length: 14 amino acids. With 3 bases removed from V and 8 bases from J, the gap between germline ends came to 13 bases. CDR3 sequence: CASSDGGSGEKLFF. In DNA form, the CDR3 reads TGTGCCAGCAGTGACGGAGGGTCGGGAGAAAAACTGTTTTTT.

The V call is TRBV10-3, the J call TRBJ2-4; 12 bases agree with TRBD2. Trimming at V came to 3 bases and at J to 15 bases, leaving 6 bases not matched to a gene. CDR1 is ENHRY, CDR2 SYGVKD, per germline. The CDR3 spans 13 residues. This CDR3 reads CAISDTGLAGVYF. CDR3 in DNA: TGTGCCATCAGTGATACGGGACTAGCGGGTGTGTACTTC.

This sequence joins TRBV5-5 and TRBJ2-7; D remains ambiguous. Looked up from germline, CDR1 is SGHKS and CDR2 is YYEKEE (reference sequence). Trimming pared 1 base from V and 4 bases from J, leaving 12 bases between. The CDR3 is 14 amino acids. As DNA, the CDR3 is TGTGCCAGCAGCTTGTCCCCCCAGTTATACGAGCAGTACTTC. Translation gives CASSLSPQLYEQYF.

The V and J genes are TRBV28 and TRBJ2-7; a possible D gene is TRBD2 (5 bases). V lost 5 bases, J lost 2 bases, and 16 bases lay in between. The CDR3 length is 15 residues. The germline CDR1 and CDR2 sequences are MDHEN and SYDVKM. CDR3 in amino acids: CASSPTLALTYEQYF. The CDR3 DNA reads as TGTGCCAGCAGTCCGACCCTAGCCCTTACCTACGAGCAGTACTTC.

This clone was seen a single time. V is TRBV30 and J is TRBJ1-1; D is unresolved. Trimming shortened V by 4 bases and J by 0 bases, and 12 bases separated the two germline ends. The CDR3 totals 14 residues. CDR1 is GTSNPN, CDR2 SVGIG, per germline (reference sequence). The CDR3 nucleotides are TGTGCCTGGACCCCCGGTGCTCTGAACACTGAAGCTTTCTTT. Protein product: CAWTPGALNTEAFF.